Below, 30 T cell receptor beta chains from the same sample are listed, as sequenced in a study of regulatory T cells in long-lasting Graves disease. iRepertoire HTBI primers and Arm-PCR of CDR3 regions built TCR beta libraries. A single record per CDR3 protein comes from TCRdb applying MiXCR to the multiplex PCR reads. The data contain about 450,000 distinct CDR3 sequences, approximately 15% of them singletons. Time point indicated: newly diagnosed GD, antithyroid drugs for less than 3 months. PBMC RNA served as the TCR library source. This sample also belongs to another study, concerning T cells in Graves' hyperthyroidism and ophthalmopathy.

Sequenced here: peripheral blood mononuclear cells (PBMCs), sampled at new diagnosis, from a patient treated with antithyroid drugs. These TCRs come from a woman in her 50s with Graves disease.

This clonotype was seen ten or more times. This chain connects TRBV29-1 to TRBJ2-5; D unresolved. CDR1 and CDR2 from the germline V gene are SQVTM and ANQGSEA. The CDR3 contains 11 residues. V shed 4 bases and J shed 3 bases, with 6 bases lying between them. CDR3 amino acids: CSVGTKETQYF. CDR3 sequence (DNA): TGCAGCGTTGGCACAAAAGAGACCCAGTACTTC.

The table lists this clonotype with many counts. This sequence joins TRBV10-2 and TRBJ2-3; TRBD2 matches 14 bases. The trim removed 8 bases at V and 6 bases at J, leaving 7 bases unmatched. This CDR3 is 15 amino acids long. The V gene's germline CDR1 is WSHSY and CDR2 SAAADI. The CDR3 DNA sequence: TGCGCCAGCGAAACGGGACTAGCGGGAGCGGATACGCAGTATTTT. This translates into CASETGLAGADTQYF.

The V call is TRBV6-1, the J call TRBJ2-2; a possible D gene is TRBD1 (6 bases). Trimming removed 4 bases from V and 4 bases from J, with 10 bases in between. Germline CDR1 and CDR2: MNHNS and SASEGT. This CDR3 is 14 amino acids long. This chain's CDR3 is CASSGQESTGELFF. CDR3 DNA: TGTGCCAGCAGTGGACAGGAAAGCACCGGGGAGCTGTTTTTT.

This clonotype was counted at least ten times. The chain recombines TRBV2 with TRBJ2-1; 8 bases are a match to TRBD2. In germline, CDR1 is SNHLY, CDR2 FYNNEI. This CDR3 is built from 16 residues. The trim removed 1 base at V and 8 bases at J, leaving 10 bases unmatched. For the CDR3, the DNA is TGTGCCAGCAGTGAAGGGCCGGGAGGGCCTGCCTATGAGCAGTTCTTC. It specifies CASSEGPGGPAYEQFF. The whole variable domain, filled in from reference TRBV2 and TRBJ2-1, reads EPEVTQTPSHQVTQMGQEVILRCVPISNHLYFYWYRQILGQKVEFLVSFYNNEISEKSEIFDDQFSVERPDGSNFTLKIRSTKLEDSAMYFCASSEGPGGPAYEQFFGPGTRLTVL.

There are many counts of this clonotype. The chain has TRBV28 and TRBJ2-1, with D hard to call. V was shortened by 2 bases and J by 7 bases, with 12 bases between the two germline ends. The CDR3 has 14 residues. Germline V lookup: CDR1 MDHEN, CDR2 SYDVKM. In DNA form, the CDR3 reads TGTGCCAGCAGTTTACCTGGAACCAGGAATGAGCAGTTCTTC. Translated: CASSLPGTRNEQFF.

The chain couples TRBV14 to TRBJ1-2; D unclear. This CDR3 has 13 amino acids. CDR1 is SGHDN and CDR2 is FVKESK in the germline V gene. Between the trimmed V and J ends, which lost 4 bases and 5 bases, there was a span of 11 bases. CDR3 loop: CASSRAERYGYTF. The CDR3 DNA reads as TGTGCCAGCAGCCGAGCGGAGAGATATGGCTACACCTTC. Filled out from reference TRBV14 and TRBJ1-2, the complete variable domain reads EAGVTQFPSHSVIEKGQTVTLRCDPISGHDNLYWYRRVMGKEIKFLLHFVKESKQDESGMPNNRFLAERTGGTYSTLKVQPAELEDSGVYFCASSRAERYGYTFGSGTRLTVV.

CDR3 nucleotides: TGTGCCAGTAGTATAGGAGCCGGGACTGGACGAAATGAGCAGTTCTTC. It specifies CASSIGAGTGRNEQFF. The chain couples TRBV19 to TRBJ2-1; TRBD2 is a possible D gene (6 bases). The CDR3 consists of 16 residues. Germline assignment: CDR1 LNHDA and CDR2 SQIVND (reference sequence). The V gene lost 1 base and the J gene lost 7 bases, with 17 bases spanning the gap.

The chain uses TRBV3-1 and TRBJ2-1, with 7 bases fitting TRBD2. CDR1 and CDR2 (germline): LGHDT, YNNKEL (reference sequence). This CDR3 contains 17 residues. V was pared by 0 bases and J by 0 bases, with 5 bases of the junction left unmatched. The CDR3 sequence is CASSQDFGGSSYNEQFF. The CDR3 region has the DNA TGTGCCAGCAGCCAAGACTTTGGCGGGAGCTCCTACAATGAGCAGTTCTTC.

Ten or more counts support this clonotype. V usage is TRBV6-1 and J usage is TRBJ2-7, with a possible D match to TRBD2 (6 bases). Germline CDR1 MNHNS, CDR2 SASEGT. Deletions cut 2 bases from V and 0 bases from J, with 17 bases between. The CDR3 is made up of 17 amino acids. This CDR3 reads CASSEPRGGPDSYEQYF. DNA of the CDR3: TGTGCCAGCAGTGAACCTCGGGGAGGCCCTGACTCCTACGAGCAGTACTTC.

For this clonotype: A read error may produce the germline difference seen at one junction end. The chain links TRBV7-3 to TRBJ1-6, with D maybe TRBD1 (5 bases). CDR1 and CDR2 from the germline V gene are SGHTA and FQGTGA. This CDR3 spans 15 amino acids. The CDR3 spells CASSLTRDVNSPLHF. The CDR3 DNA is TGTGCCAGCAGTTTAACCAGGGACGTCAATTCACCCCTCCACTTT.

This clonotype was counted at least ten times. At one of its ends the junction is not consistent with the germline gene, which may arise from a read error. CDR3 sequence reads: CASIGIAGGAHF. Written as DNA, the CDR3 is TGTGCCAGCATTGGGATAGCGGGAGGCGCCCACTTC. The chain is built from TRBV28 and TRBJ2-7; 10 nucleotides align to TRBD2. The CDR3 covers 12 residues. Germline CDR1 reads MDHEN; CDR2 reads SYDVKM.

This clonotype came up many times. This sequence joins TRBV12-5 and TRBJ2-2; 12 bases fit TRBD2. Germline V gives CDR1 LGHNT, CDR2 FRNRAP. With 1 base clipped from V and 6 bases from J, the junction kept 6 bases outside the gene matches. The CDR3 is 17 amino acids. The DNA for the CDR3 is TGTGCTAGTGGTTTGGCCCAGACTAGCGGGAGACCCGGGGAGCTGTTTTTT. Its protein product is CASGLAQTSGRPGELFF.

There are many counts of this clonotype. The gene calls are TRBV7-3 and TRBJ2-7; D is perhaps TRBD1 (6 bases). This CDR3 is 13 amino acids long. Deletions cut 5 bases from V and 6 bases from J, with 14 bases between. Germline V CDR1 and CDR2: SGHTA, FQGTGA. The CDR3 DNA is TGTGCCAGCAGCCCCGGGGACAAGGCCGAGCAGTACTTC. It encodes CASSPGDKAEQYF.

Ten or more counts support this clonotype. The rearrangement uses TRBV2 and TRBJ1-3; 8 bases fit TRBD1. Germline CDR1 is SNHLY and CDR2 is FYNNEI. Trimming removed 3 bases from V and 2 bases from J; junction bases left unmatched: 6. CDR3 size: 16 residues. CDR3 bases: TGTGCCAGCAGTGATTACGGACAGGGAGCTGGAAACACCATATATTTT. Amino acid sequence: CASSDYGQGAGNTIYF.

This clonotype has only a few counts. CDR3: CASSQGTGRETQYF. The CDR3 DNA reads TGTGCCAGCAGCCAAGGGACAGGAAGGGAGACCCAGTACTTC. The chain combines TRBV7-3 with TRBJ2-5; 8 nucleotides line up with TRBD1. The germline V gene encodes CDR1 SGHTA and CDR2 FQGTGA. The CDR3 runs to 14 residues. The junction had 7 bases not matched to a gene; V was cut back by 5 bases and J by 5 bases.

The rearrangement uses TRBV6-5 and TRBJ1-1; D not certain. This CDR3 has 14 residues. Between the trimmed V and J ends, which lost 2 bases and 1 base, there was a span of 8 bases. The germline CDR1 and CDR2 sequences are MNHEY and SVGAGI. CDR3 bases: TGTGCCAGCAGTTACAGGTTTAAGAACACTGAAGCTTTCTTT. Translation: CASSYRFKNTEAFF.

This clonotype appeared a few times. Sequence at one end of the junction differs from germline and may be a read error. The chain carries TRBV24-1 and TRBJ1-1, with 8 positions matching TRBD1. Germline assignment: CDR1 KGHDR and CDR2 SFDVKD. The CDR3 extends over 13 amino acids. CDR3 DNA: TGTGCCACCAGTGATTTTTCCAGGACAGGGTATCAATTT. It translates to CATSDFSRTGYQF.

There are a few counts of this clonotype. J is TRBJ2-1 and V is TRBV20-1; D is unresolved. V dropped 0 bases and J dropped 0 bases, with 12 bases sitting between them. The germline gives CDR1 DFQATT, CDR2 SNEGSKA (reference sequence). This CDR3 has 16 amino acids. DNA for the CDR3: TGCAGTGCTAGAGATCGACGGATTAGCTCCTACAATGAGCAGTTCTTC. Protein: CSARDRRISSYNEQFF.

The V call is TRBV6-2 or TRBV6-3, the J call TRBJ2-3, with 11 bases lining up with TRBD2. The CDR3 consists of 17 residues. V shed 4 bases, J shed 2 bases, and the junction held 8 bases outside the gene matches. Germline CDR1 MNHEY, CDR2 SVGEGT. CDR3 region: CASSFSGRAGNTDTQYF. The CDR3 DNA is TGTGCCAGCAGTTTTAGCGGGAGGGCCGGTAACACAGATACGCAGTATTTT.

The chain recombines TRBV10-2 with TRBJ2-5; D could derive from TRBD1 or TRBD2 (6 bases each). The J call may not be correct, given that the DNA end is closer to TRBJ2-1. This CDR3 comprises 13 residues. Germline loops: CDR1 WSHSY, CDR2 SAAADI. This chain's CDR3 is CASKGGSYNEQFF. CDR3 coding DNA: TGCGCCAGCAAGGGGGGCTCCTACAATGAGCAGTTCTTC.

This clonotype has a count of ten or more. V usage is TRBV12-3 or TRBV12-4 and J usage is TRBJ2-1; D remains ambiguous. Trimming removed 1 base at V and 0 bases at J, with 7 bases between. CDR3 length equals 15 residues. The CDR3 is CASSLVSFSYNEQFF. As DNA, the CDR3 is TGTGCCAGCAGTTTAGTGAGCTTCTCCTACAATGAGCAGTTCTTC.

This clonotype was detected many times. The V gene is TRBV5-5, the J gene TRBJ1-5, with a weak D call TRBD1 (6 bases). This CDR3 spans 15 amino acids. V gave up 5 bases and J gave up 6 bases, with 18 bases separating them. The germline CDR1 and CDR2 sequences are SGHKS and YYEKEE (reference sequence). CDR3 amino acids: CASSSDSRGIQPQHF. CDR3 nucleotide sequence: TGTGCCAGCAGTTCGGACAGCCGAGGAATTCAGCCCCAGCATTTT.

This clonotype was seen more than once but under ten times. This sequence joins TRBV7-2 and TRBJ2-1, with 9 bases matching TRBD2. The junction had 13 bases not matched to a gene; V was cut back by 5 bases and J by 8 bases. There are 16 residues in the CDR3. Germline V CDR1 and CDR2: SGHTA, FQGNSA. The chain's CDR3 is CASSPGYSGSGHEQFF. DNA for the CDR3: TGTGCCAGCAGCCCAGGATATAGCGGGAGTGGGCATGAGCAGTTCTTC.

For the CDR3, the DNA is TGTGCCACCAGTAGGAGGTGGGCCTCACTGAACACCGGGGAGCTGTTTTTT. Protein: CATSRRWASLNTGELFF. The V and J genes are TRBV24-1 and TRBJ2-2, with a tentative D call TRBD2 (5 bases). The CDR3 covers 17 residues. V lost 6 bases, J lost 1 base, and 17 bases lay in between. CDR1 and CDR2 (germline): KGHDR, SFDVKD.

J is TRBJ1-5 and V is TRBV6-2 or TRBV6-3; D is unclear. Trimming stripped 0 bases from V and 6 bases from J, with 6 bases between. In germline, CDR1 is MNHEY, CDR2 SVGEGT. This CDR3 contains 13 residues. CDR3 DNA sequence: TGTGCCAGCAGTTACTCGCCAGTTCAGCCCCAGCATTTT. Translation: CASSYSPVQPQHF.

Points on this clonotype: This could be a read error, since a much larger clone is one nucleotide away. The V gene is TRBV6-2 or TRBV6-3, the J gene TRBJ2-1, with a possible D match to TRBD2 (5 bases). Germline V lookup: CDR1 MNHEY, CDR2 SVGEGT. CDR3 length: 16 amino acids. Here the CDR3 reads CASSTLAGGLENGQFF. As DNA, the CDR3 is TGTGCCAGCAGTACACTGGCGGGCGGACTCGAGAATGGGCAGTTCTTC.

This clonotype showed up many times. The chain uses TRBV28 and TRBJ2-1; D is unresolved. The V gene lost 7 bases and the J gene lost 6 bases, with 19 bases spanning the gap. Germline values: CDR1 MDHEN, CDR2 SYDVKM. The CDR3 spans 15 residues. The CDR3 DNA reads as TGTGCCAGCACCCCCGTGGGAAGGTTTGGCAATGAGCAGTTCTTC. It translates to CASTPVGRFGNEQFF.

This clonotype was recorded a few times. CDR3 nucleotides: TGTGCCAGCAGTCCCCGGGGGGGGGTGATATTGAACATTCAGTACTTC. Translation gives CASSPRGGVILNIQYF. The V gene is TRBV27, the J gene TRBJ2-4; 8 bases align to TRBD2. The ends lost 5 bases at V and 7 bases at J; junction bases unmatched: 13. Per germline, CDR1 MNHEY and CDR2 SMNVEV (reference sequence). This CDR3 contains 16 residues.

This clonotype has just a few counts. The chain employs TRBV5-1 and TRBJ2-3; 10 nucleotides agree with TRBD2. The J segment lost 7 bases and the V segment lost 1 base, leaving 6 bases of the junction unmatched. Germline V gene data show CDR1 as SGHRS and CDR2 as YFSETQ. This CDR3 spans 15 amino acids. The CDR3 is CASSLWASGSNTQYF. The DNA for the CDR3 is TGCGCCAGCAGCTTGTGGGCTAGCGGGAGCAATACGCAGTATTTT.

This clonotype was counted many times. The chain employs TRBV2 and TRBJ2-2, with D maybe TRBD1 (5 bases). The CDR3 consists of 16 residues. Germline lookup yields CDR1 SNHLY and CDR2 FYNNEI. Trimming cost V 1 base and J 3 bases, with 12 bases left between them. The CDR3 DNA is TGTGCCAGCAGTGAAGGGGGCGCTTGGGACACCGGGGAGCTGTTTTTT. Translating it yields CASSEGGAWDTGELFF. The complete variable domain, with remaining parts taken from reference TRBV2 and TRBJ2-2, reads EPEVTQTPSHQVTQMGQEVILRCVPISNHLYFYWYRQILGQKVEFLVSFYNNEISEKSEIFDDQFSVERPDGSNFTLKIRSTKLEDSAMYFCASSEGGAWDTGELFFGEGSRLTVL.